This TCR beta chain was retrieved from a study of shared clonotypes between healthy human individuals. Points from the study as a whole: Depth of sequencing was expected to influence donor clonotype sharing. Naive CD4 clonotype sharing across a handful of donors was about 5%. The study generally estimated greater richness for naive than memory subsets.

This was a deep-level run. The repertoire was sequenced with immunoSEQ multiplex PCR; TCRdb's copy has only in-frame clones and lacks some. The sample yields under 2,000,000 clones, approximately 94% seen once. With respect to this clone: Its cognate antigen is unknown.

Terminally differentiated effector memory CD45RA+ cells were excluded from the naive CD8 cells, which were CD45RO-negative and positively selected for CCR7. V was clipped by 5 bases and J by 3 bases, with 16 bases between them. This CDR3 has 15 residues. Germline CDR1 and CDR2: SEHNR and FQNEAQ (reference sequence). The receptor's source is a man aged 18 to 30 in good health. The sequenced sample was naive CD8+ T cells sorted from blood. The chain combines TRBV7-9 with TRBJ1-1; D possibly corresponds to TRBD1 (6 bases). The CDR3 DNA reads TGTGCCAGCAGCCCTCCCACAGGGTATGACACTGAAGCTTTCTTT. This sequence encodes CASSPPTGYDTEAFF.